This record covers a single T cell receptor beta chain. This clone has just a few counts. The target of this receptor is not known. Base qualities are not recorded, but no much larger clone differs from it by a single base. This specimen belongs to a study of blood T cell repertoires in COVID-19 (dated by TCRdb to between 2020 and 2021). Context from the whole study: Samples covering the acute and convalescent phases of COVID-19 were provided by collaborators in the United States, Italy and Spain. Where available, HLA class I and class II types were taken from metadata supplied by the sample provider and were not determined by assay-based typing. A freely available public database, intended as a resource for researchers studying the immune response to SARS-CoV-2, is where the repertoires were released. A de-identified subject ID, COVID-19 status, age in years and sex were almost always included in the sample metadata. The prospective study material was composed of cDNA or gDNA derived from T cells, B-cell-depleted T cells, or PBMCs. Samples were obtained from the ongoing ImmuneRACE study (first 160 participants) and from approximately 1,200 subjects provided by 6 global collaborators. Deeply sampled blood TCRbeta repertoires from subjects exposed to, actively infected with, or recovered from COVID-19 were included in the dataset.

The trim is 7 bases for V and 7 bases for J, with a gap of 8 bases between the germline ends. The germline V gene sets CDR1 to WSHSY and CDR2 to SAAADI. The CDR3 sequence holds 12 residues, the cysteine and phenylalanine included. The CDR3 DNA has 36 bases and is translated from base 1. The collaborating institutions used their own protocols to collect whole blood in K2EDTA tubes. For TCRbeta analysis, collaborator samples were shipped as frozen whole blood, as isolated PBMCs, or as DNA extracted from either sample type. The immunoSEQ Assay, a bias-controlled multiplex PCR, was used to amplify TCRbeta CDR3 regions from genomic DNA. In the paper's pipeline: The number of nucleated cells in each sample was estimated from the amplification of reference gene primers within the assay. To quantify the absolute abundance of each unique TCRbeta CDR3 rearrangement, sequence reads were collapsed and filtered. For each sample, productive Simpson clonality was calculated as the square root of Simpson's diversity index across productive rearrangements. TCRdb holds this immuneACCESS table with in-frame rearrangements only. Some clones are missing; in checked studies, unresolved V genes explain under half, and the rest has no known cause. V and J calls plus clone size are reproduced from that table; the DNA served to infer D and trimming. Recorded for this sample are 60,000 to 90,000 clones; about 74% of them occurred a single time. The ten biggest clones cover 2.5% to 3% of the sample.

What the study reported, not specific to this receptor: Clinical and demographic metadata were provided uncurated, with the amount varying by source and participant.

What was sequenced was peripheral blood. This clonotype originated in a human donor with acute or convalescent COVID-19. The donor label of this sample is uncertain. The rearranged segments are TRBV10-2 and TRBJ1-6; too little of a D gene remains to name it. The DNA is as follows: TGCGCCAGCAACGACGGGAATTCACCCCTCCACTTT. Its coded protein is CASNDGNSPLHF.